Below, 19 T cell receptor beta chains from the same sample are listed, as sequenced in a study of shared clonotypes between healthy human individuals. Some clones are missing from TCRdb's copy, which holds only in-frame ones; the method was immunoSEQ multiplex PCR. The repertoire holds over a million clones, around 95% seen once, with 1% to 1.5% in the top ten. The sample taken for sequencing was naive CD4+ T cells sorted from blood. The subset was: CD45RA+ positively selected. Receptor source: a man aged 25-40 years in good health.

V is TRBV18 and J is TRBJ2-3; D remains unclear. Trimming took off 0 bases at V and 3 bases at J, with 7 bases between the two ends. Germline CDR1 and CDR2: KGHSH and LQKENI. The CDR3 contains 14 residues. The CDR3 is CASSPPVRTDTQYF. In DNA form, the CDR3 reads TGTGCCAGCTCACCACCGGTAAGGACAGATACGCAGTATTTT.

The chain joins TRBV11-2 to TRBJ2-1; D possibly matches TRBD1 or TRBD2 (5 bases each). Germline V lookup: CDR1 SGHAT, CDR2 FQNNGV. V lost 5 bases to trimming and J lost 10 bases, with 24 bases between them. The CDR3 has 16 residues. Here the CDR3 reads CASSQTGAQRLAEQFF. CDR3 bases: TGTGCCAGCAGCCAGACCGGGGCCCAGCGACTGGCGGAGCAGTTCTTC.

In DNA form, the CDR3 reads TGTGCCAGTAGGGACGGAGCGGGAGGGAACACCGGGGAGCTGTTTTTT. This codes for CASRDGAGGNTGELFF. The chain combines TRBV19 with TRBJ2-2, with TRBD2 identical over 9 bases. The CDR3 sequence is 16 residues long. The J segment lost 1 base and the V segment lost 6 bases, leaving 6 bases of the junction unmatched. CDR1 is LNHDA and CDR2 is SQIVND in the germline V gene (reference sequence).

J is TRBJ2-1 and V is TRBV11-2, with D possibly called TRBD1 or TRBD2 (6 bases each). The CDR3 is 14 amino acids. Germline CDR1 and CDR2: SGHAT and FQNNGV. Deletions cut 1 base from V and 7 bases from J, with 11 bases between. The CDR3 sequence: CASSLAGAWNEQFF. The DNA for the CDR3 is TGTGCCAGCAGCTTAGCGGGGGCCTGGAATGAGCAGTTCTTC.

The rearrangement links TRBV5-4 to TRBJ2-1; 9 positions match TRBD2. With V trimmed by 1 base and J by 9 bases, 8 bases remained unmatched. The CDR3 is made up of 15 amino acids. Germline CDR1 and CDR2: SGHNT and YYREEE (reference sequence). The CDR3 bases are TGTGCCAGCAGCTTGAGGAGTAGCGGGAGTGGTGAGCAGTTCTTC. Amino acid sequence: CASSLRSSGSGEQFF. The whole variable domain, filled in from reference TRBV5-4 and TRBJ2-1, reads ETGVTQSPTHLIKTRGQQVTLRCSSQSGHNTVSWYQQALGQGPQFIFQYYREEENGRGNFPPRFSGLQFPNYSSELNVNALELDDSALYLCASSLRSSGSGEQFFGPGTRLTVL.

V is TRBV28 and J is TRBJ2-3, with TRBD1 identical over 7 bases. Trimming took 2 bases from V and 2 from J; bases not matched to a gene: 10. Germline loops: CDR1 MDHEN, CDR2 SYDVKM. This CDR3 is built from 17 residues. The CDR3 region has the DNA TGTGCCAGCAGTTTAAGGGGGCCTGGGGGATACACAGATACGCAGTATTTT. Amino acid sequence: CASSLRGPGGYTDTQYF.

In its sample, this clone was seen once. V usage is TRBV5-1 and J usage is TRBJ2-2, with 7 bases aligning to TRBD1. V gave up 3 bases and J gave up 6 bases; unmatched junction bases: 8. This CDR3 comprises 15 residues. The germline gives CDR1 SGHRS, CDR2 YFSETQ. CDR3: CASSSDRRGPGELFF. The DNA of the CDR3 is TGCGCCAGCAGCTCGGACAGAAGGGGGCCCGGGGAGCTGTTTTTT.

The chain joins TRBV9 to TRBJ2-7; unclear D gene. CDR1 SGDLS and CDR2 YYNGEE come from the germline V gene. CDR3 length: 14 residues. Trimming removed 3 bases from V and 2 bases from J, with 12 bases in between. The CDR3 loop reads CASSARSGTYEQYF. Written as DNA, the CDR3 is TGTGCCAGCAGCGCACGATCAGGAACCTACGAGCAGTACTTC.

The chain combines TRBV21-1 with TRBJ1-1. TRBV21-1 is a listed pseudogene. CDR3 length: 14 residues. The CDR3 here is CASSIGRQNTEAFF. In DNA form, the CDR3 reads TGTGCCAGCAGCATCGGACGTCAGAACACTGAAGCTTTCTTT.

This clone was recorded once. The chain has TRBV10-3 and TRBJ2-7; no clear D gene. Germline CDR1 is ENHRY and CDR2 is SYGVKD. The CDR3 sequence is 13 residues long. V gave up 0 bases and J gave up 6 bases, with 9 bases separating them. Here the CDR3 DNA reads TGTGCCATCAGTGAGTCTCCCCCTCCCGAGCAGTACTTC. The encoded protein is CAISESPPPEQYF.

Comments on this clone: Other DNA sequences in the sample encode the same CDR3. The rearrangement uses TRBV7-2 and TRBJ2-5, with D possibly being TRBD1 (6 bases). The CDR3 has 14 amino acids. Trimming took off 3 bases at V and 1 base at J, with 9 bases between the two ends. Germline values: CDR1 SGHTA, CDR2 FQGNSA. In nucleotides, the CDR3 is TGTGCCAGCAGCTTGGACAGAGCCCAAGAGACCCAGTACTTC. Protein: CASSLDRAQETQYF. The complete variable domain, with remaining parts taken from reference TRBV7-2 and TRBJ2-5, reads GAGVSQSPSNKVTEKGKDVELRCDPISGHTALYWYRQSLGQGLEFLIYFQGNSAPDKSGLPSDRFSAERTGGSVSTLTIQRTQQEDSAVYLCASSLDRAQETQYFGPGTRLLVL.

The rearrangement uses TRBV18 and TRBJ1-1; 8 nucleotides agree with TRBD1. V was clipped by 2 bases and J by 4 bases; unmatched bases: 15. The CDR3 runs 18 residues. CDR1 KGHSH and CDR2 LQKENI come from the germline V gene. CDR3 sequence reads: CASSPRARRGQGVTEAFF. The CDR3 DNA sequence: TGTGCCAGCTCACCAAGGGCGAGGAGAGGACAGGGAGTCACTGAAGCTTTCTTT.

The chain recombines TRBV18 with TRBJ2-1; 8 bases agree with TRBD2. CDR3 length: 17 amino acids. V gave up 6 bases and J gave up 0 bases; unmatched junction bases: 10. Germline V gene sequence: CDR1 KGHSH, CDR2 LQKENI. In DNA, the CDR3 is TGTGCCAGCTCTCCTCGGACTAGCACGAGCTCCTACAATGAGCAGTTCTTC. Its protein product is CASSPRTSTSSYNEQFF.

The rearrangement joins TRBV5-1 to TRBJ2-1; D uncertain. V was trimmed by 4 bases and J by 8 bases, leaving 16 bases between them. The V gene's germline CDR1 is SGHRS and CDR2 YFSETQ. This CDR3 has 14 residues. Here the CDR3 DNA reads TGCGCCAGCAGCCTGAGTTCTTCGGGTTATGAGCAGTTCTTC. It yields the protein CASSLSSSGYEQFF. Together with reference TRBV5-1 and TRBJ2-1, the CDR3 gives the full variable domain: KAGVTQTPRYLIKTRGQQVTLSCSPISGHRSVSWYQQTPGQGLQFLFEYFSETQRNKGNFPGRFSGRQFSNSRSEMNVSTLELGDSALYLCASSLSSSGYEQFFGPGTRLTVL.

The chain links TRBV11-3 to TRBJ2-7, with D possibly being TRBD1 (5 bases). Germline V CDR1 and CDR2: SGHNT, YENEEA. CDR3 length equals 14 residues. The V end was cut by 2 bases, the J end by 6 bases, with 14 bases between. The CDR3 loop is CASSLKGASSEQYF. CDR3 nucleotides: TGTGCCAGCAGCTTAAAAGGGGCTAGTTCCGAGCAGTACTTC. The full variable domain, its missing parts supplied by reference TRBV11-3 and TRBJ2-7, is EAGVVQSPRYKIIEKKQPVAFWCNPISGHNTLYWYLQNLGQGPELLIRYENEEAVDDSQLPKDRFSAERLKGVDSTLKIQPAELGDSAVYLCASSLKGASSEQYFGPGTRLTVT.

The rearrangement uses TRBV6-1 and TRBJ1-1; D remains ambiguous. V was clipped by 4 bases and J by 0 bases, with 9 bases between them. CDR3 length: 14 amino acids. In germline, CDR1 is MNHNS, CDR2 SASEGT. The chain's CDR3 is CASSGAPMNTEAFF. The CDR3, as DNA: TGTGCCAGCAGTGGGGCGCCCATGAACACTGAAGCTTTCTTT.

This chain uses TRBV14 with TRBJ1-4; a weak D match, TRBD1 (6 bases). V lost 4 bases to trimming and J lost 8 bases, with 14 bases between them. The germline gives CDR1 SGHDN, CDR2 FVKESK. There are 14 residues in the CDR3. The CDR3 sequence is CASSLTGGGEKLFF. CDR3 coding DNA: TGTGCCAGCAGCCTGACAGGTGGAGGGGAAAAACTGTTTTTT.

The rearrangement links TRBV5-1 to TRBJ2-2; TRBD2 aligns across 13 bases. The germline V gene encodes CDR1 SGHRS and CDR2 YFSETQ. The ends lost 2 bases at V and 7 bases at J; junction bases unmatched: 5. The CDR3 loop spans 16 amino acids. The CDR3 DNA follows: TGCGCCAGCAGCTTCGGACTAGCGGGAGCAGTCGGGGAGCTGTTTTTT. This encodes CASSFGLAGAVGELFF.

The CDR3 DNA reads as TGTGCCAGCAGTGCCCGAGAGACCCAGTACTTC. This sequence encodes CASSARETQYF. The rearrangement uses TRBV28 and TRBJ2-5; the D is unclear. Germline V gives CDR1 MDHEN, CDR2 SYDVKM. V was clipped by 5 bases and J by 4 bases, with 5 bases between them. The CDR3 totals 11 residues.